The 18 T cell receptor beta chains in this list originate from one sample, sequenced in a study of blood T cell repertoires in COVID-19. The method was immunoSEQ multiplex PCR; TCRdb's version includes in-frame clones alone and lacks a portion of them. The sample includes roughly 180,000 clones, more than 70% of them seen just once. The sequencing input was peripheral blood. These receptors were collected from a woman of 80 years or more with active or convalescent COVID-19.

This sequence joins TRBV5-4 and TRBJ1-6, with D possibly being TRBD1 (6 bases). Trimming removed 4 bases at V and 8 bases at J, with 22 bases between. This CDR3 spans 17 amino acids. The germline CDR1 and CDR2 sequences are SGHNT and YYREEE (reference sequence). As DNA, the CDR3 is TGTGCCAGCAGCCTCCAAGCCGGGGGGCTCAGAGATTCACCCCTCCACTTT. It yields the protein CASSLQAGGLRDSPLHF.

The V and J genes are TRBV5-1 and TRBJ1-2; no clear D gene. The V end lost 4 bases, the J end lost 8 bases, and 15 bases lay between the germline ends. Looked up from germline, CDR1 is SGHRS and CDR2 is YFSETQ. CDR3 size: 13 residues. The CDR3 sequence: CASSQDGPGGYTF. The CDR3 DNA reads as TGCGCCAGCAGCCAGGACGGGCCGGGGGGCTACACCTTC. Supplemented by reference TRBV5-1 and TRBJ1-2, the full variable domain reads KAGVTQTPRYLIKTRGQQVTLSCSPISGHRSVSWYQQTPGQGLQFLFEYFSETQRNKGNFPGRFSGRQFSNSRSEMNVSTLELGDSALYLCASSQDGPGGYTFGSGTRLTVV.

CDR3 protein: CASTRQGDTGELFF. In nucleotides, the CDR3 is TGTGCCAGCACCCGACAGGGGGACACCGGGGAGCTGTTTTTT. The chain links TRBV28 to TRBJ2-2, with 9 nucleotides matching TRBD1. The V gene end was trimmed by 7 bases and the J gene end by 3 bases; junction bases not matched to a gene: 3. There are 14 residues in the CDR3. The V gene's germline CDR1 is MDHEN and CDR2 SYDVKM.

V gene TRBV28 combines with J gene TRBJ1-1, with 8 bases matching TRBD1. J was trimmed by 5 bases and V by 5 bases; bases with no gene match: 7. This CDR3 comprises 14 residues. Germline loops: CDR1 MDHEN, CDR2 SYDVKM. CDR3 region: CASSPSGGRTEAFF. The CDR3 coding sequence is TGTGCCAGCAGTCCCTCAGGGGGCAGGACTGAAGCTTTCTTT.

This clone was counted only a few times. The genes are TRBV5-1 and TRBJ1-6, with D possibly matching TRBD1 (6 bases). Deletions cut 0 bases from V and 5 bases from J, with 9 bases between. The CDR3 length is 15 residues. Germline-derived CDR1 and CDR2 are SGHRS and YFSETQ. The CDR3 sequence is CASSLGTANNSPLHF. CDR3 DNA sequence: TGCGCCAGCAGCTTGGGGACAGCTAATAATTCACCCCTCCACTTT.

The V call is TRBV19, the J call TRBJ1-1; D uncertain. Trimming pared 10 bases from V and 3 bases from J, leaving 9 bases between. Germline values: CDR1 LNHDA, CDR2 SQIVND (reference sequence). This CDR3 comprises 11 residues. This CDR3 is CATGGYTEAFF. CDR3 nucleotide sequence: TGTGCCACGGGAGGGTACACTGAAGCTTTCTTT.

Only one count was recorded for this clone. The genes are TRBV6-5 and TRBJ1-3; D not resolved. Germline CDR1 is MNHEY and CDR2 is SVGAGI. This CDR3 has 15 amino acids. The V end lost 6 bases, the J end lost 0 bases, and 12 bases lay between the germline ends. The DNA for the CDR3 is TGTGCCAGCAGCGACGGTCGACTCTCTGGAAACACCATATATTTT. Translation gives CASSDGRLSGNTIYF.

The chain has TRBV24-1 and TRBJ2-3, with 8 bases lining up with TRBD1. V was pared by 6 bases and J by 4 bases, with 5 bases of the junction left unmatched. Germline values: CDR1 KGHDR, CDR2 SFDVKD. The CDR3 is 14 amino acids. The DNA of the CDR3 is TGTGCCACCAGTAGGACAGGGTCGGCAGATACGCAGTATTTT. Translation: CATSRTGSADTQYF.

The V and J genes are TRBV9 and TRBJ1-1, with a weak D call TRBD1 (6 bases). CDR3 length: 15 residues. V was shortened by 0 bases and J by 3 bases, with 12 bases between the two germline ends. Germline CDR1 SGDLS, CDR2 YYNGEE. CDR3 bases: TGTGCCAGCAGCGTAGTGGCAGGGGCTGACACTGAAGCTTTCTTT. This translates into CASSVVAGADTEAFF.

The chain joins TRBV18 to TRBJ1-1; D is unresolved. With 1 base removed from V and 8 bases from J, the gap between germline ends came to 11 bases. Germline lookup yields CDR1 KGHSH and CDR2 LQKENI. This CDR3 comprises 13 residues. CDR3 loop: CASSPLSGLEAFF. The CDR3 DNA reads TGTGCCAGCTCACCACTTTCAGGTCTAGAAGCTTTCTTT.

The CDR3 sequence: CASSSGQGLAGYTF. The CDR3 bases are TGTGCCAGCAGTTCGGGACAGGGCTTAGCTGGCTACACCTTC. This rearrangement joins TRBV2 to TRBJ1-2, with 9 nucleotides matching TRBD1. Unmatched junction bases numbered 8, after V lost 5 bases and J lost 7 bases. This CDR3 contains 14 residues. Germline values: CDR1 SNHLY, CDR2 FYNNEI.

The CDR3 DNA reads TGCGCCAGCAGCTTGCTAGCGGGAAACACCGGGGAGCTGTTTTTT. The encoded protein is CASSLLAGNTGELFF. The chain has TRBV5-1 and TRBJ2-2; 9 nucleotides match TRBD2. CDR3 length equals 15 residues. V shed 1 base and J 2 bases; nucleotides not matched to a gene: 0. Germline V gene lookup returns CDR1 SGHRS and CDR2 YFSETQ. The variable domain in full, completed from reference TRBV5-1 and TRBJ2-2, reads KAGVTQTPRYLIKTRGQQVTLSCSPISGHRSVSWYQQTPGQGLQFLFEYFSETQRNKGNFPGRFSGRQFSNSRSEMNVSTLELGDSALYLCASSLLAGNTGELFFGEGSRLTVL.

The rearrangement uses TRBV19 and TRBJ2-2; TRBD2 aligns across 8 bases. The CDR3 has 16 amino acids. Germline trimming cut 9 bases from V and 0 bases from J; bases unmatched to any gene: 9. Germline lookup yields CDR1 LNHDA and CDR2 SQIVND (reference sequence). CDR3 coding DNA: TGTGCCAGCAAAATAGCGGGGCAACCGAACACCGGGGAGCTGTTTTTT. This sequence encodes CASKIAGQPNTGELFF.

The chain joins TRBV7-8 to TRBJ1-2; weak D call: TRBD1 (5 bases). V gave up 0 bases and J gave up 8 bases, with 13 bases separating them. Germline loops: CDR1 SGHVS, CDR2 FQNEAQ. CDR3 length: 14 residues. CDR3 in amino acids: CASSLARGGNGYTF. The DNA of the CDR3 is TGTGCCAGCAGCTTAGCGCGGGGGGGGAACGGCTACACCTTC.

In its sample, this clone was seen a few times. The V gene is TRBV7-3, the J gene TRBJ1-5; 7 bases are a match to TRBD1. Germline V CDR1 and CDR2: SGHTA, FQGTGA. After removal of 4 bases from V and 1 base from J, the junction contained 13 bases not matched to a gene. The CDR3 has 18 residues. The CDR3 reads CASSSTQRQGRSNQPQHF. CDR3 DNA sequence: TGTGCCAGCAGCTCCACTCAGAGACAGGGAAGAAGCAATCAGCCCCAGCATTTT.

The chain combines TRBV20-1 with TRBJ1-1; 8 positions agree with TRBD1. The CDR3 is 15 residues long. Germline lookup yields CDR1 DFQATT and CDR2 SNEGSKA (reference sequence). J was trimmed by 6 bases and V by 3 bases; bases with no gene match: 12. In DNA form, the CDR3 reads TGCAGTGCTAGTAATCGGGGCAGGGGGCCCCCTGAAGCTTTCTTT. Amino acids: CSASNRGRGPPEAFF.

The rearrangement links TRBV27 to TRBJ2-7; 9 nucleotides agree with TRBD2. Germline trimming cut 4 bases from V and 4 bases from J; bases unmatched to any gene: 2. Germline lookup yields CDR1 MNHEY and CDR2 SMNVEV (reference sequence). This CDR3 spans 13 amino acids. CDR3 in DNA: TGTGCCAGCAGTTCTAGCGGGGTTTACGAGCAGTACTTC. This gives the protein CASSSSGVYEQYF.

The J gene is TRBJ1-2, the V gene TRBV19; TRBD1 aligns across 9 bases. CDR3 length: 13 residues. Germline CDR1 reads LNHDA; CDR2 reads SQIVND (reference sequence). V trimming: 6 bases; J trimming: 8 bases; junction bases outside the gene matches: 7. CDR3: CASSRDRASGYTF. Here the CDR3 DNA reads TGTGCCAGTAGCCGGGACAGGGCCAGCGGCTACACCTTC. Full variable domain (remainder filled in from reference TRBV19 and TRBJ1-2): DGGITQSPKYLFRKEGQNVTLSCEQNLNHDAMYWYRQDPGQGLRLIYYSQIVNDFQKGDIAEGYSVSREKKESFPLTVTSAQKNPTAFYLCASSRDRASGYTFGSGTRLTVV.